This passage covers 3 T cell receptor beta chains from one sample sequenced in a study of beta chain features in type 1 diabetes. Reverse transcribing all isolated RNA meant expressed TCRB transcripts were sequenced. Produced via immunoSEQ multiplex PCR; TCRdb's table is partial and in-frame only. The data show some 410,000 clones, 11% to 15% seen once. The sequenced sample consisted of naive CD4+ T cells from blood. The receptors were gathered from a man aged 30 to 39 in good health.

The V call is TRBV27, the J call TRBJ1-1; D uncertain. Germline CDR1 reads MNHEY; CDR2 reads SMNVEV (reference sequence). This CDR3 is built from 14 residues. The V and J ends lost 3 bases and 1 base respectively, with 9 bases between them. The CDR3 protein is CASSFGPKNTEAFF. CDR3 bases: TGTGCCAGCAGTTTTGGGCCGAAGAACACTGAAGCTTTCTTT.

The chain has TRBV15 and TRBJ1-1, with D hard to call. Trimming took 4 bases from V and 0 from J, leaving 12 bases between them. The CDR3 spans 15 residues. Germline-derived CDR1 and CDR2 are LNHNV and YYDKDF (reference sequence). CDR3 loop: CATSKRRNMNTEAFF. CDR3 bases: TGTGCCACCAGCAAAAGACGGAACATGAACACTGAAGCTTTCTTT.

This clone was found a few times. This chain connects TRBV29-1 to TRBJ2-4; 7 bases agree with TRBD1. The germline gives CDR1 SQVTM, CDR2 ANQGSEA. This CDR3 is built from 15 residues. With 4 bases clipped from V and 9 bases from J, the junction kept 15 bases outside the gene matches. CDR3 sequence (DNA): TGCAGCGTTGTGCAGGGGTACAGGGGCCGCGGCATTCAGTACTTC. It translates to CSVVQGYRGRGIQYF.